One sample yielded the 32 T cell receptor beta chains listed below, sequenced in a study of blood T cell repertoires in COVID-19. Sequenced by immunoSEQ multiplex PCR; TCRdb stores in-frame clones only, minus some. The sample lists 140,000 to 150,000 clones, roughly three quarters seen once, with approximately 8% in the top ten. Sequenced material: peripheral blood. Receptor source: a man aged 45-60 years with active or convalescent COVID-19.

The J gene is TRBJ2-1, the V gene TRBV5-4, with D perhaps matching TRBD2 (6 bases). Germline V gene sequence: CDR1 SGHNT, CDR2 YYREEE (reference sequence). Trimming left V 4 bases short and J 0 bases short, with 11 bases between. CDR3 length: 15 amino acids. CDR3 residues: CASSPAGGSYNEQFF. CDR3 DNA sequence: TGTGCCAGCAGCCCAGCCGGGGGCTCCTACAATGAGCAGTTCTTC.

The V gene is TRBV5-1, the J gene TRBJ2-3; 7 bases align to TRBD2. This CDR3 is built from 16 residues. V shed 1 base and J 2 bases; nucleotides not matched to a gene: 7. The germline V gene encodes CDR1 SGHRS and CDR2 YFSETQ. Written as DNA, the CDR3 is TGCGCCAGCAGCTTGTATGGGGGAGGGTACACAGATACGCAGTATTTT. Its protein product is CASSLYGGGYTDTQYF.

CDR3 protein: CASSARLAGGPDTQYF. The CDR3 nucleotides read TGTGCCAGTAGTGCCCGACTAGCGGGAGGCCCTGATACGCAGTATTTT. The rearrangement uses TRBV19 and TRBJ2-3; 13 nucleotides agree with TRBD2. Germline loops: CDR1 LNHDA, CDR2 SQIVND (reference sequence). The CDR3 is made up of 16 amino acids. V dropped 5 bases and J dropped 6; count of bases not matched to a gene: 8.

This chain uses TRBV19 with TRBJ2-3; 12 nucleotides line up with TRBD2. The germline V gene has CDR1 LNHDA and CDR2 SQIVND (reference sequence). The CDR3 consists of 16 residues. J gave up 4 bases and V 0 bases, and 2 bases lay outside the gene matches. The CDR3 DNA reads as TGTGCCAGTAGTATAGATAGACTAGCGGGAGCAGATACGCAGTATTTT. It translates to CASSIDRLAGADTQYF.

The V call is TRBV27, the J call TRBJ2-1, with 9 bases identical to TRBD2. Per the germline V gene, CDR1 is MNHEY and CDR2 is SMNVEV (reference sequence). J gave up 2 bases and V 3 bases, and 14 bases lay outside the gene matches. The CDR3 loop spans 19 amino acids. CDR3 sequence: CASSFGPYRASGAYNEQFF. Written as DNA, the CDR3 is TGTGCCAGCAGTTTTGGGCCCTACCGGGCTAGCGGGGCCTACAATGAGCAGTTCTTC.

As DNA, the CDR3 is TGTGCCAGCAGGGCTAGCGGGAGGGGGGGGTACGAGCAGTACTTC. This gives the protein CASRASGRGGYEQYF. The rearrangement uses TRBV28 and TRBJ2-7; 12 nucleotides line up with TRBD2. After removal of 6 bases from V and 4 bases from J, the junction contained 7 bases not matched to a gene. Per the germline V gene, CDR1 is MDHEN and CDR2 is SYDVKM. The CDR3 runs to 15 residues.

The genes are TRBV3-1 (or the pseudogene TRBV3-2) and TRBJ2-3, with D perhaps matching TRBD2 (5 bases). The V gene's germline CDR1 is LGHDT and CDR2 YNNKEL (reference sequence). This CDR3 is built from 15 residues. Between the trimmed V and J ends, which lost 0 bases and 8 bases, there was a span of 15 bases. DNA for the CDR3: TGTGCCAGCAGCCAAGATGTGGCAGCTGGAGGTACGCAGTATTTT. It codes for CASSQDVAAGGTQYF.

The V gene is TRBV28, the J gene TRBJ2-7; TRBD1 matches at 10 bases. V shed 5 bases and J 5 bases; nucleotides not matched to a gene: 9. This CDR3 has 15 amino acids. The V gene's germline CDR1 is MDHEN and CDR2 SYDVKM. DNA for the CDR3: TGTGCCAGCAGTCCCCGACAGGGGGCGCCCGACGAGCAGTACTTC. It yields the protein CASSPRQGAPDEQYF.

The chain recombines TRBV5-1 with TRBJ2-7; TRBD2 agrees at 8 bases. The CDR3 has 20 residues. Trimming took 4 bases from V and 2 from J; bases not matched to a gene: 23. The germline V gene encodes CDR1 SGHRS and CDR2 YFSETQ. CDR3 loop: CASSLPGLGTKTGFTYEQYF. The CDR3 DNA sequence: TGCGCCAGCAGCCTCCCGGGACTAGGGACCAAAACAGGGTTTACCTACGAGCAGTACTTC.

This clone came up once. V usage is TRBV3-1 (or the pseudogene TRBV3-2) and J usage is TRBJ2-3; 13 positions match TRBD2. V dropped 0 bases and J dropped 0; count of bases not matched to a gene: 6. The germline V gene encodes CDR1 LGHDT and CDR2 YNNKEL (reference sequence). The CDR3 is 19 residues long. CDR3 in DNA: TGTGCCAGCAGCCAAGAGGCAGGGACTAGCGGGGATAGCACAGATACGCAGTATTTT. Translation: CASSQEAGTSGDSTDTQYF.

The chain carries TRBV10-2 and TRBJ2-3; 7 bases are shared with TRBD1. Germline-derived CDR1 and CDR2 are WSHSY and SAAADI. J gave up 1 base and V 7 bases, and 8 bases lay outside the gene matches. This CDR3 comprises 15 residues. In DNA form, the CDR3 reads TGCGCCAGCACCTGGACAGGAACTGGCACAGATACGCAGTATTTT. Translating it yields CASTWTGTGTDTQYF.

This chain joins TRBV29-1 and TRBJ2-2, with 9 bases fitting TRBD1. With V trimmed by 6 bases and J by 4 bases, 0 bases remained unmatched. The CDR3 loop spans 12 amino acids. The germline V gene has CDR1 SQVTM and CDR2 ANQGSEA. This CDR3 reads CSVGQGTGELFF. CDR3 coding DNA: TGCAGCGTGGGACAGGGCACCGGGGAGCTGTTTTTT.

The chain employs TRBV7-8 and TRBJ2-1; a weak D match, TRBD2 (10 bases). Germline CDR1 is SGHVS and CDR2 is FQNEAQ. With 5 bases removed from V and 5 bases from J, the gap between germline ends came to 34 bases. The CDR3 runs 21 residues. The CDR3 region has the DNA TGTGCCAGCAGCCTCATCCCGGGACAGGGATTAGCGGGAGGAAAGGACAATGAGCAGTTCTTC. Protein sequence: CASSLIPGQGLAGGKDNEQFF.

In nucleotides, the CDR3 is TGTGCCACCAGCAGAGATCGAGGGGAGGGAGGCTATGGCTACACCTTC. Amino acid sequence: CATSRDRGEGGYGYTF. The rearrangement joins TRBV15 to TRBJ1-2; tentative D call: TRBD1 (5 bases). The length of the CDR3 is 16 residues. Germline CDR1 reads LNHNV; CDR2 reads YYDKDF (reference sequence). V shed 0 bases and J shed 4 bases, with 15 bases lying between them.

The chain carries TRBV28 and TRBJ2-7; TRBD1 might be the D (5 bases). Trimming removed 1 base from V and 3 bases from J, with 10 bases in between. This CDR3 has 14 residues. Germline loops: CDR1 MDHEN, CDR2 SYDVKM. For the CDR3, the DNA is TGTGCCAGCAGTTTATCCCCAGGGCACTACGAGCAGTACTTC. Its translation is CASSLSPGHYEQYF.

V usage is TRBV27 and J usage is TRBJ2-1; TRBD2 is a possible D gene (5 bases). This CDR3 region has 15 residues. Deletions cut 5 bases from V and 1 base from J, with 12 bases between. Germline lookup yields CDR1 MNHEY and CDR2 SMNVEV (reference sequence). The CDR3 protein is CASSTRLLSYNEQFF. CDR3 DNA sequence: TGTGCCAGCAGTACTCGACTACTATCCTACAATGAGCAGTTCTTC.

This clone occurred once. The chain combines TRBV19 with TRBJ1-5; a weak D match, TRBD1 (5 bases). Trimming stripped 3 bases from V and 5 bases from J, with 8 bases between. CDR1 and CDR2 (germline): LNHDA, SQIVND (reference sequence). This CDR3 comprises 13 residues. CDR3 DNA: TGTGCCAGTAGTATTTGGGGGGATCAGCCCCAGCATTTT. Translation gives CASSIWGDQPQHF.

J is TRBJ2-1 and V is TRBV30; TRBD2 matches at 10 bases. Germline assignment: CDR1 GTSNPN and CDR2 SVGIG (reference sequence). The V segment lost 1 base and the J segment 4 bases; nucleotides outside the gene matches: 1. CDR3 length equals 14 residues. CDR3 in amino acids: CAWSGTSGYNEQFF. CDR3 sequence (DNA): TGTGCCTGGAGTGGGACTAGCGGATACAATGAGCAGTTCTTC.

This clone was counted many times. The chain has TRBV2 and TRBJ2-1; 8 nucleotides align to TRBD2. Germline CDR1 SNHLY, CDR2 FYNNEI. This CDR3 has 15 amino acids. Trimming took 5 bases from V and 0 from J; bases not matched to a gene: 3. The CDR3 bases are TGTGCCAGCAGTTTAGCGGGGAGCTCCTACAATGAGCAGTTCTTC. This sequence encodes CASSLAGSSYNEQFF. Based on the CDR3 plus reference TRBV2 and TRBJ2-1, the full variable domain is EPEVTQTPSHQVTQMGQEVILRCVPISNHLYFYWYRQILGQKVEFLVSFYNNEISEKSEIFDDQFSVERPDGSNFTLKIRSTKLEDSAMYFCASSLAGSSYNEQFFGPGTRLTVL.

The chain links TRBV7-2 to TRBJ2-5, with D perhaps TRBD1 (5 bases). This CDR3 contains 15 residues. The germline CDR1 and CDR2 sequences are SGHTA and FQGNSA. V was trimmed by 4 bases and J by 2 bases, leaving 14 bases between them. CDR3 DNA: TGTGCCAGCAGCTCCCCTTGGGGCCCACAAGAGACCCAGTACTTC. Its protein product is CASSSPWGPQETQYF.

CDR3 in amino acids: CASSQSIAGVNEQFF. The CDR3 DNA reads TGTGCCAGCAGCCAATCTATAGCGGGAGTGAATGAGCAGTTCTTC. J is TRBJ2-1 and V is TRBV4-2; 9 bases are shared with TRBD2. With V trimmed by 2 bases and J by 7 bases, 6 bases remained unmatched. CDR1 LGHNA and CDR2 YNFKEQ come from the germline V gene. This CDR3 comprises 15 residues.

Many counts were recorded for this clone. The rearrangement uses TRBV7-9 and TRBJ2-3; 9 nucleotides agree with TRBD2. V dropped 4 bases and J dropped 6; count of bases not matched to a gene: 8. Germline V gene lookup returns CDR1 SEHNR and CDR2 FQNEAQ (reference sequence). The CDR3 is 15 residues long. CDR3 in amino acids: CASSSLSGRLDTQYF. The CDR3 coding sequence is TGTGCCAGCAGCTCCCTAAGCGGGAGGTTGGATACGCAGTATTTT.

The chain couples TRBV5-6 to TRBJ2-7; 7 nucleotides match TRBD2. From germline, CDR1 is SGHDT and CDR2 YYEEEE. Losses at the gene ends were 3 bases for V and 3 bases for J; bases not matched to a gene: 9. This CDR3 region has 15 residues. CDR3 amino acids: CASSSTSEADYEQYF. The CDR3 DNA reads TGTGCCAGCAGCTCAACTAGCGAGGCGGACTACGAGCAGTACTTC.

The rearrangement uses TRBV15 and TRBJ2-5; 8 bases map to TRBD2. V was pared by 1 base and J by 4 bases, with 8 bases of the junction left unmatched. Germline values: CDR1 LNHNV, CDR2 YYDKDF (reference sequence). The CDR3 loop spans 16 amino acids. The CDR3 DNA sequence: TGTGCCACCAGCAGAGGAATTAGCGGGATCACAGAGACCCAGTACTTC. It is translated as CATSRGISGITETQYF.

This clone was found once. The chain uses TRBV2 and TRBJ1-2; 10 positions agree with TRBD1. V shed 6 bases, J shed 4 bases, and the junction held 5 bases outside the gene matches. Germline values: CDR1 SNHLY, CDR2 FYNNEI. This CDR3 region has 14 residues. CDR3 in amino acids: CASRSDRGLYGYTF. CDR3 DNA: TGTGCCAGCAGATCCGACAGGGGGCTCTATGGCTACACCTTC.

In this sample, this clone turned up a few times. The chain carries TRBV10-3 and TRBJ2-1, with TRBD2 matching over 10 bases. The length of the CDR3 is 14 residues. V gave up 4 bases and J gave up 5 bases; unmatched junction bases: 2. Per the germline V gene, CDR1 is ENHRY and CDR2 is SYGVKD. Written as DNA, the CDR3 is TGTGCCATCAGTGGAACTAGCGGGGACAATGAGCAGTTCTTC. Amino acid sequence: CAISGTSGDNEQFF.

This clone is a singleton in its sample. The V call is TRBV11-2, the J call TRBJ1-4; TRBD1 is a possible D gene (5 bases). Trimming shortened V by 2 bases and J by 8 bases, and 15 bases separated the two germline ends. CDR3 length: 15 amino acids. In germline, CDR1 is SGHAT, CDR2 FQNNGV. CDR3 residues: CASSLSGGDGEKLFF. DNA for the CDR3: TGTGCCAGCAGCTTATCGGGAGGGGACGGAGAAAAACTGTTTTTT. Full variable domain (remainder filled in from reference TRBV11-2 and TRBJ1-4): EAGVAQSPRYKIIEKRQSVAFWCNPISGHATLYWYQQILGQGPKLLIQFQNNGVVDDSQLPKDRFSAERLKGVDSTLKIQPAKLEDSAVYLCASSLSGGDGEKLFFGSGTQLSVL.

V and J are TRBV11-3 and TRBJ2-1; D is unclear. This CDR3 contains 15 residues. Between the trimmed V and J ends, which lost 2 bases and 5 bases, there was a span of 13 bases. The germline CDR1 and CDR2 sequences are SGHNT and YENEEA. CDR3 loop: CASSLQEITNNEQFF. CDR3 DNA: TGTGCCAGCAGCTTACAAGAGATCACCAACAATGAGCAGTTCTTC.

The chain recombines TRBV21-1 with TRBJ2-7; the D call TRBD2 from the table was never checked on the DNA. TRBV21-1 is a pseudogene. The CDR3 has 12 amino acids. The DNA for the CDR3 is TGTGCCAGCAGCAAAGCCGCCTACGAGCAGTACTTC. The encoded protein is CASSKAAYEQYF.

The V and J genes are TRBV9 and TRBJ2-1; TRBD2 matches at 7 bases. V shed 3 bases and J 2 bases; nucleotides not matched to a gene: 8. Germline V gene sequence: CDR1 SGDLS, CDR2 YYNGEE. CDR3 length: 16 amino acids. The chain's CDR3 is CASSALARAAYNEQFF. CDR3 bases: TGTGCCAGCAGCGCACTAGCGCGAGCGGCCTACAATGAGCAGTTCTTC.

The V and J genes are TRBV19 and TRBJ2-1; D is undetermined. The V gene lost 1 base and the J gene lost 6 bases, with 7 bases spanning the gap. The CDR3 covers 13 residues. Germline CDR1 LNHDA, CDR2 SQIVND (reference sequence). CDR3 coding DNA: TGTGCCAGTAGTATAGTACAGTTCAATGAGCAGTTCTTC. This gives the protein CASSIVQFNEQFF.

This clone was found a few times. The chain links TRBV11-2 to TRBJ1-1, with 12 bases that match TRBD1. This CDR3 is built from 15 residues. Germline trimming cut 5 bases from V and 5 bases from J; bases unmatched to any gene: 6. Germline CDR1 reads SGHAT; CDR2 reads FQNNGV. The CDR3 coding sequence is TGTGCCAGCAGCGTAGGGACAGGGGGCTGGACTGAAGCTTTCTTT. It is translated as CASSVGTGGWTEAFF.